This TCR beta chain was recorded in a study of vaccination effects on CD4 cells after COVID-19. Study conclusions and caveats: Limitations: small convalescent group and missing early post-infection timepoints. Healthy vaccinees' vaccine-induced clones included only 1 of 255 that recognized common cold coronaviruses.

TCRdb's copy holds only in-frame clones and misses some; the assay was immunoSEQ multiplex PCR. The sample has 60,000 to 65,000 clones, roughly 76% seen once; the top ten hold less than 4%. Remarks on this clone: What it binds is not known.

Trimming took off 3 bases at V and 0 bases at J, with 7 bases between the two ends. CDR1 and CDR2 from the germline V gene are LNHDA and SQIVND (reference sequence). The CDR3 extends over 14 amino acids. Pools of viral peptides were used by the ViraFEST assay to expand antigen-specific CD4+ T cells ahead of sequencing. Researchers isolated CD4+ T cells once about eleven days of culture had elapsed. Prior SARS-CoV-2 infection was absent in the vaccine recipients, as shown by negative nucleocapsid antibodies. Cultures of fewer than 2.5 million PBMC per well contained 10 IU/ml IL-2 plus 10 ug/ml peptides.

The rearrangement links TRBV19 to TRBJ2-3; D call uncertain. The sequence came from a human donor who received a COVID-19 vaccine. The source material was CD4+ T cells from PBMCs cultured with HCoV-OC43 spike peptides, sampled before COVID-19 vaccination. The subset denotes: HCoV-OC43 spike overlapping peptide pool stimulation. CDR3 loop: CASSIVYSTDTQYF. The CDR3 DNA reads TGTGCCAGTAGTATCGTCTACAGCACAGATACGCAGTATTTT.